This is a list of T cell receptor beta chains from one sample in a study of shared clonotypes between healthy human individuals. Generated by immunoSEQ multiplex PCR, the TCRdb table keeps only in-frame clones and is missing some. The sample includes 500,000 to 650,000 clones, around three quarters of them seen just once. Specimen: PBMCs. The source of these receptors is a woman aged 40 to 50 in good health. Some clones in this sample may be carry-over from other donors' samples. CDR3s include the opening cysteine and the closing phenylalanine or tryptophan. The D gene is left open where the match is weak. The size field is filled for only some rows; it gives once, few, many or a size class.

v_gene,len,abundance,j_gene,d_gene,CDR3nt,CDR3aa
TRBV28,15,-,TRBJ1-2,-,TGTGCCAGCAGTTTTGGTGGAACTGAGGGCTATGGCTACACCTTC,CASSFGGTEGYGYTF
TRBV2,16,-,TRBJ2-7,TRBD2,TGTGCCAGCAGCGGGACTAGCGGAGGTAGCTCCTACGAGCAGTACTTC,CASSGTSGGSSYEQYF
TRBV19,17,-,TRBJ2-1,-,TGTGCCAGTAGTATATCCTGGGAATTCGGCTCCTACAATGAGCAGTTCTTC,CASSISWEFGSYNEQFF
TRBV11-2,14,once,TRBJ2-7,-,TGTGCCAGCAGCCCCCGCGGGATTAAGGACGAGCAGTACTTC,CASSPRGIKDEQYF
TRBV5-4,16,-,TRBJ2-2,-,TGTGCCAGCAGCCCTACGGGACTCACGAACACCGGGGAGCTGTTTTTT,CASSPTGLTNTGELFF
TRBV5-6,14,-,TRBJ2-5,-,TGTGCCAGCAGCCCAAGTGAGGGGAAAGAGACCCAGTACTTC,CASSPSEGKETQYF
TRBV29-1,13,few,TRBJ2-5,-,TGCAGCGTTGCGGACGGGGTCCAAGAGACCCAGTACTTC,CSVADGVQETQYF
TRBV6-5,15,few,TRBJ2-5,TRBD2,TGTGCCAGCAATAGACTAGCGGGAGGAATGGAGACCCAGTACTTC,CASNRLAGGMETQYF
TRBV4-2,18,-,TRBJ2-2,TRBD2,TGTGCCAGCAGCCGATACGGACTAGCGGGAGGGGATGGCGGGGAGCTGTTTTTT,CASSRYGLAGGDGGELFF
TRBV28,15,-,TRBJ2-7,-,TGTGCCAGCGGGTCCTTTGCCAGTGGGACCTACGAGCAGTACTTC,CASGSFASGTYEQYF
TRBV5-4,15,-,TRBJ2-3,-,TGTGCCAGCAGCTTAGACTCTTTGGGCACAGATACGCAGTATTTT,CASSLDSLGTDTQYF
TRBV11-3,13,-,TRBJ2-1,-,TGTGCCAGCAGCTTAGTGACGGGGAACGAGCAGTTCTTC,CASSLVTGNEQFF
TRBV18,13,-,TRBJ2-1,-,TGTGCCAGCTCACCACCCGGGAGCAATGAGCAGTTCTTC,CASSPPGSNEQFF
TRBV6-5,14,-,TRBJ1-4,-,TGTGCCAGCAGTTACTCCGGGTATAATGAAAAACTGTTTTTT,CASSYSGYNEKLFF
TRBV15,15,once,TRBJ2-1,-,TGTGCCACCAGCAGGGGACAAAGCTCCTACAATGAGCAGTTCTTC,CATSRGQSSYNEQFF
TRBV28,14,-,TRBJ2-7,TRBD2,TGTGCCAGCAGTTTGGGGACTAGCAGAAACGAGCAGTACTTC,CASSLGTSRNEQYF
TRBV2,15,-,TRBJ2-7,-,TGTGCCAGCTGGGGGGCGGGCAGGGTCGGGTACGAGCAGTACTTC,CASWGAGRVGYEQYF
TRBV2,21,-,TRBJ2-1,TRBD1,TGTGCCAGCAGAGACCCGTGGGGACAGGGGGCGCGGTCAGGTTCCTACAATGAGCAGTTCTTC,CASRDPWGQGARSGSYNEQFF
TRBV7-3,12,few,TRBJ2-3,-,TGTGCCAGCAGCTCAATGGGAGATACGCAGTATTTT,CASSSMGDTQYF
TRBV28,11,-,TRBJ2-5,-,TGTGCCAGCAGTGGCCGGGAGACCCAGTACTTC,CASSGRETQYF
TRBV19,15,-,TRBJ2-5,-,TGTGCCAGTAGTATTAGTCGGGGGATAGGAGAGACCCAGTACTTC,CASSISRGIGETQYF
TRBV6-5,14,-,TRBJ2-1,-,TGTGCCAGCACCCCCAGGAGCTCCTACAATGAGCAGTTCTTC,CASTPRSSYNEQFF
TRBV6-4,16,-,TRBJ2-2,TRBD2,TGTGCCAGCAGTGCACAGCGGGAGGGGAACACCGGGGAGCTGTTTTTT,CASSAQREGNTGELFF
TRBV25-1,13,-,TRBJ2-7,-,TGTGCCAGCAGTGAATTGGACAAACACGAGCAGTACTTC,CASSELDKHEQYF
TRBV2,17,-,TRBJ1-5,TRBD1,TGTGCCAGCAGTGAAGGGACAGGCCTGAAAATCAATCAGCCCCAGCATTTT,CASSEGTGLKINQPQHF
TRBV28,11,-,TRBJ2-3,-,TGTGCCAGCAGTTTATCGTCCTCGCAGTATTTT,CASSLSSSQYF
TRBV12-5,18,few,TRBJ1-2,-,TGTGCTAGTGGTTTGGAATTAGGTGGGGGTGAAGCTAACTATGGCTACACCTTC,CASGLELGGGEANYGYTF
TRBV6-6,13,-,TRBJ1-1,-,TGTGCCAGCAGCCCACAAGACGACCTCCTAGCTTTCTTT,CASSPQDDLLAFF
TRBV4-2,13,-,TRBJ2-7,-,TGTGCCAGCAGCCAAGAATTTCCCTACGAGCAGTACTTC,CASSQEFPYEQYF
TRBV27,17,-,TRBJ2-2,TRBD2,TGTGCCAGCAGTTTATACCCGGGACTAGGAGTTTCCGGGGAGCTGTTTTTT,CASSLYPGLGVSGELFF
TRBV27,13,-,TRBJ2-2,-,TGTGCCAGCAGTCAGGGGAACACCGGGGAGCTGTTTTTT,CASSQGNTGELFF
TRBV28,16,few,TRBJ2-7,TRBD1,TGTGCCAGCACCCCGAGCCGTGGTCAGGGGGCTTACGAGCAGTACTTC,CASTPSRGQGAYEQYF
TRBV6-5,13,few,TRBJ2-7,-,TGTGCCAGCAAAAGACGGTACTCCTACGAGCAGTACTTC,CASKRRYSYEQYF
TRBV9,17,-,TRBJ2-1,TRBD2,TGTGCCAGCAGCGCCTCGCTTCAGGGCGGGAGCCAAGATGAGCAGTTCTTC,CASSASLQGGSQDEQFF
TRBV10-1,15,-,TRBJ2-1,-,TGCGCCAGCAGTGAGTCTGGTGTCCCCTACAATGAGCAGTTCTTC,CASSESGVPYNEQFF
TRBV5-5,15,-,TRBJ2-3,TRBD2,TGTGCCAGCAGCTTTCGACTAGCGGGAGCGGATACGCAGTATTTT,CASSFRLAGADTQYF
TRBV2,16,once,TRBJ2-7,-,TGTGCCAGCAGTGAGAGGGGGGCAGGGGCTACCTACGAGCAGTACTTC,CASSERGAGATYEQYF
TRBV2,15,-,TRBJ2-7,TRBD1,TGTGCCAGCAGGACCGGGACAGGGGGGTACTCCGAGCAGTACTTC,CASRTGTGGYSEQYF
TRBV19,15,few,TRBJ1-2,-,TGTGCCAGTAGTATCCCGCGGGGAGGCGGGTATGGCTACACCTTC,CASSIPRGGGYGYTF
TRBV7-9,16,-,TRBJ2-2,-,TGTGCCAGCAGCCCCAAGGTCATCGGCTCGCTCGGGGAGCTGTTTTTT,CASSPKVIGSLGELFF
TRBV6-6,13,-,TRBJ1-5,-,TGTGCCAGCAGTTACGGTCTCTGGCAGCCCCAGCATTTT,CASSYGLWQPQHF
TRBV4-1,15,-,TRBJ2-7,-,TGCGCCAGCAGCTATACCCGGGACTCCCAGTACGAGCAGTACTTC,CASSYTRDSQYEQYF
TRBV10-3,13,-,TRBJ2-7,-,TGTGCCATCAGTGAGGTTTTGGGGTACGAGCAGTACTTC,CAISEVLGYEQYF
TRBV7-9,15,few,TRBJ1-4,-,TGTGCCAGCAGCTTAGTTGGGCAGGGAGACGAAAAACTGTTTTTT,CASSLVGQGDEKLFF
TRBV7-6,13,-,TRBJ2-5,-,TGTGCCAGCAGCTGGAGCGGGCAAGAGACCCAGTACTTC,CASSWSGQETQYF
TRBV28,16,-,TRBJ1-2,TRBD1,TGTGCCAGCAGTTTCGGGACAGGGTTACTTAACTATGGCTACACCTTC,CASSFGTGLLNYGYTF
TRBV9,14,-,TRBJ1-1,-,TGTGCCAGCAGCGTAGGGGGCGTTTCGGGTGAAGCTTTCTTT,CASSVGGVSGEAFF
TRBV10-1,18,-,TRBJ2-1,TRBD2,TGCGCCAGCAGACCCGAAGGCTCGGGACTAGCGTTCTACAATGAGCAGTTCTTC,CASRPEGSGLAFYNEQFF
TRBV28,16,-,TRBJ2-1,TRBD2,TGTGCCAGCAGTCAACCCAGCGGGAGCACCAACAATGAGCAGTTCTTC,CASSQPSGSTNNEQFF
TRBV5-1,15,-,TRBJ1-1,-,TGCGCCAGCAGCTTGTTGGGCCTTGGGGGAACTGAAGCTTTCTTT,CASSLLGLGGTEAFF
TRBV11-2,14,-,TRBJ2-1,-,TGTGCCAGCAGCTTCCAGGCCTCCTACAATGAGCAGTTCTTC,CASSFQASYNEQFF
TRBV7-9,13,-,TRBJ1-1,-,TGTGCCAGCAGCATTAGGACAGAACTTGAAGCTTTCTTT,CASSIRTELEAFF
TRBV5-1,16,few,TRBJ2-1,-,TGCGCCAGCAGCCCCCTCCCTAGCGACTCCTACAATGAGCAGTTCTTC,CASSPLPSDSYNEQFF
TRBV10-3,14,-,TRBJ1-2,-,TGTGCCATCAGTGAGGCAGGCAGTTTCTATGGCTACACCTTC,CAISEAGSFYGYTF
TRBV6-6,12,-,TRBJ1-3,-,TGTGCCAGCAGTAAAACCAGAAACACCATATATTTT,CASSKTRNTIYF
TRBV5-4,14,-,TRBJ1-1,TRBD1,TGTGCCAGCAGCTTGGGACAGGGAGGGCCTGAAGCTTTCTTT,CASSLGQGGPEAFF
TRBV29-1,16,-,TRBJ2-7,TRBD2,TGCAGCGCTGCGGGGGGACGCGAGGCGAGGTACTACGAGCAGTACTTC,CSAAGGREARYYEQYF